These 18 T cell receptor beta chains originate from one sample sequenced in a study of T cells in Graves' hyperthyroidism and ophthalmopathy (dated by TCRdb to about 2019). The method behind the library was multiplex PCR. The run used an Illumina HiSeq 2000. The TCR beta CDR3 regions were amplified from the RNA transcripts. The first round of RT-PCR for the TCR CDR3 was performed with the HTBI primer set and the Qiagen OneStep RT-PCR kit. TCRdb redid the processing of the public reads, applying fastp at Q25 and MiXCR, and retained in-frame beta chains. Every entry covers one CDR3 protein and lists the most common genes and DNA from its rows. The sample table lists around 380,000 distinct CDR3 sequences, roughly 13% of them with a count of one. The ten largest clonotypes hold roughly 20% of the sample. Sequencing input: blood. These receptors came from a man aged 25 to 40 with Graves' hyperthyroidism that later progressed to Graves' ophthalmopathy.

There are many counts of this clonotype. The chain has TRBV28 and TRBJ1-5; D is unresolved. Per germline, CDR1 MDHEN and CDR2 SYDVKM. Trimming stripped 0 bases from V and 1 base from J, with 4 bases between. The CDR3 has 14 amino acids. CDR3 coding DNA: TGTGCCAGCAGTTTATGGCAGAGCAATCAGCCCCAGCATTTT. As protein: CASSLWQSNQPQHF.

The rearrangement uses TRBV20-1 and TRBJ2-1; D call uncertain. Germline CDR1 and CDR2: DFQATT and SNEGSKA (reference sequence). The V end lost 0 bases, the J end lost 0 bases, and 15 bases lay between the germline ends. This CDR3 has 17 residues. Here the CDR3 DNA reads TGCAGTGCTAGAGATAGACGGGCCCCAAGCTCCTACAATGAGCAGTTCTTC. Encoded protein: CSARDRRAPSSYNEQFF.

The chain recombines TRBV7-9 with TRBJ2-7, with D possibly TRBD2 on 7 matching bases. The CDR3 spans 14 residues. Between the trimmed V and J ends, which lost 5 bases and 3 bases, there was a span of 14 bases. Germline assignment: CDR1 SEHNR and CDR2 FQNEAQ (reference sequence). The CDR3: CASSQGGGNYEQYF. CDR3 coding DNA: TGTGCCAGCAGCCAAGGGGGGGGTAACTACGAGCAGTACTTC. The full variable domain, its missing parts supplied by reference TRBV7-9 and TRBJ2-7, is DTGVSQNPRHKITKRGQNVTFRCDPISEHNRLYWYRQTLGQGPEFLTYFQNEAQLEKSRLLSDRFSAERPKGSFSTLEIQRTEQGDSAMYLCASSQGGGNYEQYFGPGTRLTVT.

This clonotype was recorded at least ten times. The chain is built from TRBV5-1 and TRBJ1-2; no clear D gene. Trimming shortened V by 4 bases and J by 3 bases, and 13 bases separated the two germline ends. Germline V lookup: CDR1 SGHRS, CDR2 YFSETQ. CDR3 length: 14 residues. Written as DNA, the CDR3 is TGCGCCAGCAGCCCGCGGGCACAAGACTATGGCTACACCTTC. It encodes CASSPRAQDYGYTF.

The chain carries TRBV11-2 and TRBJ2-5, with 9 nucleotides matching TRBD2. This CDR3 has 18 amino acids. J lost 0 bases, V lost 1 base, and 9 bases had no gene match. Germline V gene sequence: CDR1 SGHAT, CDR2 FQNNGV. DNA for the CDR3: TGTGCCAGCAGCTTAGCCGTAGACCTAGCGGGGAACCAAGAGACCCAGTACTTC. Protein product: CASSLAVDLAGNQETQYF.

This clonotype was observed at least ten times. The chain combines TRBV7-2 with TRBJ1-1; D gene ambiguous. The length of the CDR3 is 16 residues. Germline V gene sequence: CDR1 SGHTA, CDR2 FQGNSA. With 0 bases removed from V and 0 bases from J, the gap between germline ends came to 11 bases. In DNA form, the CDR3 reads TGTGCCAGCAGCTTAGCTACCGGCTTAATGAACACTGAAGCTTTCTTT. This gives the protein CASSLATGLMNTEAFF.

This clonotype was seen more than once but under ten times. This chain uses TRBV10-3 with TRBJ1-2, with D possibly being TRBD1 (6 bases). Germline assignment: CDR1 ENHRY and CDR2 SYGVKD. The CDR3 runs to 13 residues. Trimming took off 6 bases at V and 9 bases at J, with 17 bases between the two ends. Written as DNA, the CDR3 is TGTGCCATCAGCGAGGGGGAAGCATTAAGCTACACCTTC. Protein product: CAISEGEALSYTF.

This clonotype was found many times. V gene TRBV24-1 combines with J gene TRBJ2-1, with D possibly TRBD1 on 5 matching bases. Trimming pared 3 bases from V and 5 bases from J, leaving 10 bases between. In germline, CDR1 is KGHDR, CDR2 SFDVKD. The CDR3 loop spans 14 amino acids. CDR3 nucleotides: TGTGCCACCAGTGATCAGGGTCCGAACAATGAGCAGTTCTTC. The encoded protein is CATSDQGPNNEQFF.

This clonotype was detected only a few times. V is TRBV12-3 or TRBV12-4 and J is TRBJ2-7; TRBD1 agrees at 9 bases. This CDR3 is built from 15 residues. The ends lost 4 bases at V and 2 bases at J; junction bases unmatched: 6. The CDR3 is CASSYRTGVPYEQYF. In nucleotides, the CDR3 is TGTGCCAGCAGTTACAGGACAGGGGTTCCCTACGAGCAGTACTTC.

V and J are TRBV20-1 and TRBJ1-1; 11 nucleotides line up with TRBD1. The CDR3 consists of 18 residues. After removal of 2 bases from V and 0 bases from J, the junction contained 11 bases not matched to a gene. Germline V CDR1 and CDR2: DFQATT, SNEGSKA (reference sequence). The CDR3 here is CSARNHRTGGSMNTEAFF. The CDR3 region has the DNA TGCAGTGCTAGAAATCATCGGACAGGGGGCTCCATGAACACTGAAGCTTTCTTT.

V gene TRBV5-1 combines with J gene TRBJ2-3; 11 nucleotides line up with TRBD2. The CDR3 has 17 amino acids. Germline lookup yields CDR1 SGHRS and CDR2 YFSETQ. J lost 3 bases, V lost 0 bases, and 6 bases had no gene match. The CDR3 reads CASSLVLAGVRTDTQYF. Written as DNA, the CDR3 is TGCGCCAGCAGCTTGGTACTAGCGGGGGTAAGAACAGATACGCAGTATTTT.

This chain joins TRBV7-9 and TRBJ2-3; TRBD2 agrees at 7 bases. The V segment lost 10 bases and the J segment 3 bases; nucleotides outside the gene matches: 13. The CDR3 extends over 15 amino acids. Germline assignment: CDR1 SEHNR and CDR2 FQNEAQ (reference sequence). The CDR3 nucleotides read TGTGCCACCACTGGGTCGTCGGGGGGTACAGATACGCAGTATTTT. It yields the protein CATTGSSGGTDTQYF.

This clonotype was counted at least ten times. The chain's CDR3 is CAWNHRQSYEQYF. The CDR3 DNA sequence: TGTGCCTGGAATCACCGACAGTCCTACGAGCAGTACTTC. The rearrangement joins TRBV30 to TRBJ2-7, with a possible D match to TRBD1 (5 bases). The V gene lost 4 bases and the J gene lost 1 base, with 11 bases spanning the gap. This CDR3 region has 13 residues. Germline V gene data show CDR1 as GTSNPN and CDR2 as SVGIG (reference sequence).

In this sample, this clonotype turned up many times. The rearrangement joins TRBV4-1 to TRBJ1-5; a possible D gene is TRBD1 (5 bases). The germline gives CDR1 MGHRA, CDR2 YSYEKL. This CDR3 spans 16 amino acids. Trimming took 0 bases from V and 1 from J, leaving 10 bases between them. CDR3 coding DNA: TGCGCCAGCAGCCAAGATTGGGGGGGGAGCAATCAGCCCCAGCATTTT. It translates to CASSQDWGGSNQPQHF.

This clonotype has only a few counts. The J gene is TRBJ1-1, the V gene TRBV9; D call uncertain. There are 14 residues in the CDR3. Between the trimmed V and J ends, which lost 0 bases and 4 bases, there was a span of 10 bases. Germline assignment: CDR1 SGDLS and CDR2 YYNGEE. This chain's CDR3 is CASSVEAELTEAFF. As DNA, the CDR3 is TGTGCCAGCAGCGTAGAGGCAGAACTCACTGAAGCTTTCTTT. The full variable domain, in which reference TRBV9 and TRBJ1-1 provide the parts outside the CDR3, is DSGVTQTPKHLITATGQRVTLRCSPRSGDLSVYWYQQSLDQGLQFLIQYYNGEERAKGNILERFSAQQFPDLHSELNLSSLELGDSALYFCASSVEAELTEAFFGQGTRLTVV.

This clonotype occurred many times. The chain employs TRBV6-1 and TRBJ1-5; the D gene is possibly TRBD1 (6 bases). CDR1 and CDR2 (germline): MNHNS, SASEGT. Trimming shortened V by 0 bases and J by 1 base, and 13 bases separated the two germline ends. The CDR3 is 17 residues long. CDR3 protein: CASSEAPMDRSNQPQHF. DNA for the CDR3: TGTGCCAGCAGTGAAGCGCCCATGGACAGAAGCAATCAGCCCCAGCATTTT.

Remarks on this clonotype: Since a much larger clone is just one base distant, this may be a read error. Here the CDR3 omits its conserved ending phenylalanine or tryptophan, so a read error is the likely source. This chain links TRBV27 with TRBJ2-1; D might be TRBD2 (6 bases). V was clipped by 5 bases and J by 10 bases, with 18 bases between them. Germline values: CDR1 MNHEY, CDR2 SMNVEV (reference sequence). The CDR3 contains 14 residues. As DNA, the CDR3 is TGTGCCAGCAGTCTAACCCCGCCGGGGAGGGAGCAGTTCCTC. This codes for CASSLTPPGREQFL.

This clonotype came up many times. V and J are TRBV10-3 and TRBJ1-6; D is possibly TRBD1 (5 bases). Germline V lookup: CDR1 ENHRY, CDR2 SYGVKD. Trimming took 3 bases from V and 8 from J, leaving 11 bases between them. CDR3 length: 14 residues. In DNA, the CDR3 is TGTGCCATCAGTGACGGGACTAGGGATTCACCCCTCCACTTT. This encodes CAISDGTRDSPLHF.